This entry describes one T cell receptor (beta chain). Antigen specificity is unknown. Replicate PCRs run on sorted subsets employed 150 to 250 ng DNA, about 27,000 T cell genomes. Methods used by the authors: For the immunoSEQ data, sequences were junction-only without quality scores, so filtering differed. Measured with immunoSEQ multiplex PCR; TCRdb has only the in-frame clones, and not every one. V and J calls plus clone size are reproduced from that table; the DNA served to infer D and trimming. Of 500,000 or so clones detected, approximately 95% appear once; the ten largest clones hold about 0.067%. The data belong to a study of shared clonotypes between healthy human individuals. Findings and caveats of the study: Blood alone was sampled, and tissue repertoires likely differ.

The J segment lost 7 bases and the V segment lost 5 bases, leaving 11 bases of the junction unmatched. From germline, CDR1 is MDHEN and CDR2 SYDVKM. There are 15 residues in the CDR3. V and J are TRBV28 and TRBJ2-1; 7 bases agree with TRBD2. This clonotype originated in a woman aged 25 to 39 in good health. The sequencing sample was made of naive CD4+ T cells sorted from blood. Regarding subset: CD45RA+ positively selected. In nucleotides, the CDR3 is TGTGCCAGCAGTCCCCCGGGCGGGAGAGTAAATGAGCAGTTCTTC. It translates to CASSPPGGRVNEQFF.